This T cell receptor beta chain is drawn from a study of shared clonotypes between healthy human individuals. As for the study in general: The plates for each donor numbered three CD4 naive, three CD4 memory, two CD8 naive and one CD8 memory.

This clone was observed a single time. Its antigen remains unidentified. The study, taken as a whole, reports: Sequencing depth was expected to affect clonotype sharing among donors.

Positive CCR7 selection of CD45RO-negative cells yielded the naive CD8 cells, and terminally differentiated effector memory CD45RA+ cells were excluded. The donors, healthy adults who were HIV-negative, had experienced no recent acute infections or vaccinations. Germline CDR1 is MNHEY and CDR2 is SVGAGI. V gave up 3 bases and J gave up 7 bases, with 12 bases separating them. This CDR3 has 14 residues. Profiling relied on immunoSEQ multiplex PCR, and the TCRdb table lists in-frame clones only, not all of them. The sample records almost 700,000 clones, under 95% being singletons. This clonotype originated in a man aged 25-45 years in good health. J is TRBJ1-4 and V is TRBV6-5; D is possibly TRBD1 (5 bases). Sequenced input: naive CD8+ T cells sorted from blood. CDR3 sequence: CASSYSGTGEKLFF. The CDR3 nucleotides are TGTGCCAGCAGTTATTCCGGGACCGGTGAAAAACTGTTTTTT.